The rows below give T cell receptor beta chains drawn from one sample of a study of T cell repertoires in cytomegalovirus infection. TCRdb independently ran MiXCR on the reads; one entry per CDR3 protein. The sample comprises roughly 340,000 distinct CDR3 sequences, almost 30% of which are singletons, and around 18% rests with the top ten. For these receptors, no antigen is known. Sequences were derived from cultured PBMCs, sampled from culture after CMV antigen stimulation. These receptors originate from a human donor in good health (CMV status not recorded). Some clones in this sample may be carry-over from other donors' samples. Each CDR3 is given with its conserved first and last residue. Fields, in order: D gene, clone size, J gene, V gene, CDR3 DNA, CDR3 protein. The D gene is left open where the match is weak. Some rows mark clone size as missing; the rest say once, few, many or name a class of expanded clone.

TRBD2,many,TRBJ2-1,TRBV20-1,TGCAGTCGTACCGGGACTAGCGGCGGTGGGGAGCAGTTCTTC,CSRTGTSGGGEQFF
NA,few,TRBJ1-2,TRBV4-2,TGTGCCAGCAGCCAAGTAGGAGACATGGGCTACACCTTC,CASSQVGDMGYTF
NA,NA,TRBJ1-5,TRBV30,TGTGCCTGGGATACAGGCCCGGACGGCAATCAGCCCCAGCATTTT,CAWDTGPDGNQPQHF
TRBD2,many,TRBJ2-2,TRBV7-2,TGTGCCAGCAGCTTAGTGGGGACTAGCGGGATCGGCACCGGGGAGCTGTTTTTT,CASSLVGTSGIGTGELFF
NA,NA,TRBJ1-1,TRBV12-3/TRBV12-4,TGTGCCAGCAACGGTGGGGTCACTGAAGCTTTCTTT,CASNGGVTEAFF
NA,NA,TRBJ2-3,TRBV6-6,TGTGCCAGCAGTTCCCGACAGGTTATCACAGATACGCAGTATTTT,CASSSRQVITDTQYF
NA,NA,TRBJ2-2,TRBV23-1,TGCGCCAGCAGTCCCACCCGGACAACTGGGGAGCTGTTTTTT,CASSPTRTTGELFF
TRBD1,NA,TRBJ2-5,TRBV6-6,TGTGCCAGCAGTTACCCGACAACCGGGACAGGGGGAGAGACCCAGTACTTC,CASSYPTTGTGGETQYF
NA,NA,TRBJ2-7,TRBV7-9,TGTGCCAGCAGCTTAGGGCAGAACCACGAGCAGTACTTC,CASSLGQNHEQYF
NA,few,TRBJ1-1,TRBV7-3,TGTGCCAGCAGCCTAACCCCGCAAGCAACTGAAGCTTTCTTT,CASSLTPQATEAFF
NA,many,TRBJ1-3,TRBV28,TGTGCCAGCAGTTTACGACCAGGGGCTGGAAACACCATATATTTT,CASSLRPGAGNTIYF
NA,few,TRBJ2-7,TRBV28,TGTGCCAGCAGTGGACAGACCCTCTCCTACGAGCAGTACTTC,CASSGQTLSYEQYF